This T cell receptor (beta chain) was documented in a study of T cell responses to AZD1222 COVID-19 vaccine. Method: immunoSEQ multiplex PCR; TCRdb's copy keeps in-frame clones and lacks some. This sample has about 190,000 clones, with around 90% found just once. The germline V gene has CDR1 MRHNA and CDR2 SNTAGT. V dropped 3 bases and J dropped 7 bases, with 15 bases sitting between them. The CDR3 has 14 residues. This TCR came from an adult who received the MenACWY meningococcal vaccine as a control. V is TRBV6-4 and J is TRBJ1-1; maybe TRBD1 (5 bases). The sequencing used peripheral blood, collected 28 days after the second dose of the MenACWY control vaccine. CDR3 sequence (DNA): TGTGCCAGCAGTGATAAGGCTCGGGGCAGTGAAGCTTTCTTT. Its translation: CASSDKARGSEAFF.